The present T cell receptor beta chain was sequenced within a study of identical twins. A universal primer binding site was introduced by template switching. The final cDNA contained unique molecular identifiers. One entry per CDR3 protein results from TCRdb running MiXCR on the 5' RACE reads. The table includes about 470,000 distinct CDR3 sequences, 20% to 25% detected once. Germline trimming cut 6 bases from V and 3 bases from J; bases unmatched to any gene: 8. This CDR3 has 14 amino acids. This clonotype was detected many times. These data were also reused for a study on T cells expressing NK-cell markers. That report adds: Serological testing identified most of the eight sequenced donors as HCMV-seropositive and one as seronegative.

The sequenced sample was CD4+ T cells sorted from blood. The chain employs TRBV12-3 or TRBV12-4 and TRBJ2-7; TRBD1 agrees at 7 bases. This sequence was found in a woman younger than 30 in good health. The chain's CDR3 is CASSTRQGGYEQYF. The CDR3, as DNA: TGTGCCAGCAGCACCAGACAGGGTGGCTACGAGCAGTACTTC.